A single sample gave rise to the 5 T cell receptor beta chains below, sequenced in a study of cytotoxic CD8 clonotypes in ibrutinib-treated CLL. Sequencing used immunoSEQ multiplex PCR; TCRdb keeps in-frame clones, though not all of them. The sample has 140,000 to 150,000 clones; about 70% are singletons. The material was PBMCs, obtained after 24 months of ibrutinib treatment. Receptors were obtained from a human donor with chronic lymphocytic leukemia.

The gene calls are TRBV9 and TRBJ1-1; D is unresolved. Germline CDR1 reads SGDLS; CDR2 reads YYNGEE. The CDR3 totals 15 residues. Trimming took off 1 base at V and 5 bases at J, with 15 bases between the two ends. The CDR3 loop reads CASSVIGTLRTEAFF. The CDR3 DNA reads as TGTGCCAGCAGCGTAATCGGCACATTGAGGACTGAAGCTTTCTTT.

In DNA, the CDR3 is TGTGCCAGCAGCCCAACAGGGAGTAGCCAGCCCCAGCATTTT. Protein product: CASSPTGSSQPQHF. The V and J genes are TRBV7-2 and TRBJ1-5; the D gene is possibly TRBD1 (6 bases). V lost 5 bases and J lost 7, with 15 bases in between. Germline CDR1 is SGHTA and CDR2 is FQGNSA. The CDR3 covers 14 residues. Full variable domain (remainder filled in from reference TRBV7-2 and TRBJ1-5): GAGVSQSPSNKVTEKGKDVELRCDPISGHTALYWYRQSLGQGLEFLIYFQGNSAPDKSGLPSDRFSAERTGGSVSTLTIQRTQQEDSAVYLCASSPTGSSQPQHFGDGTRLSIL.

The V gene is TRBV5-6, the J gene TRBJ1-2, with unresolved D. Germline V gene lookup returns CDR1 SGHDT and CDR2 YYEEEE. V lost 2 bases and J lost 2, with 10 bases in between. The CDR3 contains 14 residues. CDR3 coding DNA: TGTGCCAGCAGCTTTCCCGGCGGCAACTATGGCTACACCTTC. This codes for CASSFPGGNYGYTF.

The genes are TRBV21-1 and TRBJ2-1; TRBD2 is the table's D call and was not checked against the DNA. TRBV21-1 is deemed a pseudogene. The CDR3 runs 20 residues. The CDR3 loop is CASMVGGRLAGVGSDNEQFF. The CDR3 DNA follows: TGTGCCAGCATGGTAGGGGGGCGTCTAGCGGGAGTAGGATCGGACAATGAGCAGTTCTTC.

DNA for the CDR3: TGTGCCAGCAGCCAAGGGTGGGGCCTAGCGGGGGCTTACAATGAGCAGTTCTTC. Protein sequence: CASSQGWGLAGAYNEQFF. The chain is built from TRBV4-2 and TRBJ2-1; TRBD2 matches 10 bases. V shed 1 base and J 4 bases; nucleotides not matched to a gene: 10. The CDR3 runs to 18 residues. CDR1 is LGHNA and CDR2 is YNFKEQ in the germline V gene.